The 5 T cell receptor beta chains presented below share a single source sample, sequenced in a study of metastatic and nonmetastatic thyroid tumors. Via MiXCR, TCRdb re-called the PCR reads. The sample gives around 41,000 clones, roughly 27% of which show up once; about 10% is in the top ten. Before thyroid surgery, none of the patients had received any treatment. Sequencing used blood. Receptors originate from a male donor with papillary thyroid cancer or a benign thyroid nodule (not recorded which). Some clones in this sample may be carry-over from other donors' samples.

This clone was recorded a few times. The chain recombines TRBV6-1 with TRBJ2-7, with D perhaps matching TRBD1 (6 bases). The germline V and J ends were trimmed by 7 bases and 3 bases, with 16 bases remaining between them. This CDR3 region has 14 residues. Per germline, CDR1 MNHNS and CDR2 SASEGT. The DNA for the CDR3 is TGTGCCAGCAACGACGGACAGAGAAGCTACGAGCAGTACTTC. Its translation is CASNDGQRSYEQYF.

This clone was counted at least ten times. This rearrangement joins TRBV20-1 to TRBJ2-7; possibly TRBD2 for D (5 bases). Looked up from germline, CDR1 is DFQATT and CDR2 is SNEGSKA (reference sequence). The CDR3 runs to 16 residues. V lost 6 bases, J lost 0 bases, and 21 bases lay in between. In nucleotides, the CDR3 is TGCAGTGCCAAGTCGGTAGGTCAGCGGAGCTCCTACGAGCAGTACTTC. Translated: CSAKSVGQRSSYEQYF.

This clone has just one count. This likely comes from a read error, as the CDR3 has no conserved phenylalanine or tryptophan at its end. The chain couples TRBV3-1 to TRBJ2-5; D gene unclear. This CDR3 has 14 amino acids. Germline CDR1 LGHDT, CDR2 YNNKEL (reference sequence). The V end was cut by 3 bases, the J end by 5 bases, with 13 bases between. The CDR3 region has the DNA TGTGCCAGCAGCCAGGGCCCAGACGGGGAGACCCAGTACTAC. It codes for CASSQGPDGETQYY.

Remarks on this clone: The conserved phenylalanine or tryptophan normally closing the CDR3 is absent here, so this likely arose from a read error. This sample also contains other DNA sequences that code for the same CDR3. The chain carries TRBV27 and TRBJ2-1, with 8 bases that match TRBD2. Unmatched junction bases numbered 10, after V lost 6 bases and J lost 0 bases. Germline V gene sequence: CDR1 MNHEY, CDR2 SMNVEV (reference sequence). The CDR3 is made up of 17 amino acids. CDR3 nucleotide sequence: TGTGCCAGCAGAGGACTAGCTGGGGCTAGCTCCTACAATGAGCAGTTCTCC. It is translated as CASRGLAGASSYNEQFS.

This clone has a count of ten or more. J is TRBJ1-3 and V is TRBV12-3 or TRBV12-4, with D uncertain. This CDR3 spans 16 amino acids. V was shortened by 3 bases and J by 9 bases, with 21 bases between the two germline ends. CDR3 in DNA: TGTGCCAGCAGTTTTTCTTGGCAATCCGCCCGGGGCACCATATATTTT. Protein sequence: CASSFSWQSARGTIYF.